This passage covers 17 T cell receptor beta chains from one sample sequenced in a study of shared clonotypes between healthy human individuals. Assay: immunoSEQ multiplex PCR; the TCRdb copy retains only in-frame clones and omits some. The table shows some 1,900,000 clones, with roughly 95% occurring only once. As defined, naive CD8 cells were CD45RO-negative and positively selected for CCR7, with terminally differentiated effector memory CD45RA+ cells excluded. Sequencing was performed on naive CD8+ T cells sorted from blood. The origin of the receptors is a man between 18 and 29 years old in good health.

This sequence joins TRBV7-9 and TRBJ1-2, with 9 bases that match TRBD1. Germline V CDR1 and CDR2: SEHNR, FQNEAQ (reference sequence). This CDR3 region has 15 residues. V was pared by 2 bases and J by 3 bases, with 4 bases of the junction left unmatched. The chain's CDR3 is CASSLWTGVDYGYTF. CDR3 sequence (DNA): TGTGCCAGCAGCTTATGGACAGGGGTGGACTATGGCTACACCTTC.

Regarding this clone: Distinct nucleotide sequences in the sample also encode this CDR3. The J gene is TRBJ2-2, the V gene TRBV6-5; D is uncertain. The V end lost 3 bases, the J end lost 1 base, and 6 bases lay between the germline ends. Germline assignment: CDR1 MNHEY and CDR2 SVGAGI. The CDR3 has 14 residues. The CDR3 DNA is TGTGCCAGCAGTTATTTCGAGAACACCGGGGAGCTGTTTTTT. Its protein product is CASSYFENTGELFF.

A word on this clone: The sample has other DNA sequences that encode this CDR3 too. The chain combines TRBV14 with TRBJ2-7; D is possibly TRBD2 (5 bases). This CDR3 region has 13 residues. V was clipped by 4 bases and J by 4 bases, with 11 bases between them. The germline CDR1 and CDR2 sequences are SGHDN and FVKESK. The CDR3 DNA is TGTGCCAGCAGCCCGGGGTCCGGTTACGAGCAGTACTTC. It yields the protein CASSPGSGYEQYF.

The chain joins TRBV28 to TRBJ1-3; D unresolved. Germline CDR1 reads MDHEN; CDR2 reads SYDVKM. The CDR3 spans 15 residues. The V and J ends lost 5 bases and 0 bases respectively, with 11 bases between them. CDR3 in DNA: TGTGCCAGCAGTGTGCGGACTTTCTCTGGAAACACCATATATTTT. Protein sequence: CASSVRTFSGNTIYF.

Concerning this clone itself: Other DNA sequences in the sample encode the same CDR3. The CDR3 sequence is CASSAGTGGYEQYF. In nucleotides, the CDR3 is TGTGCCAGCAGCGCCGGGACAGGGGGCTACGAGCAGTACTTC. The V and J genes are TRBV9 and TRBJ2-7; 11 nucleotides match TRBD1. The ends lost 3 bases at V and 3 bases at J; junction bases unmatched: 2. The CDR3 has 14 residues. CDR1 is SGDLS and CDR2 is YYNGEE in the germline V gene.

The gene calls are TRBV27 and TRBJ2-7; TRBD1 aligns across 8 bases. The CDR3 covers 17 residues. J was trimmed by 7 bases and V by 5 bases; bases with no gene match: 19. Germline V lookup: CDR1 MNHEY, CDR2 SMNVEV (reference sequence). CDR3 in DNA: TGTGCCAGCAGTCCGATCGGCGTTCAGGGGGCGGCGAAAGAGCAGTACTTC. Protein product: CASSPIGVQGAAKEQYF.

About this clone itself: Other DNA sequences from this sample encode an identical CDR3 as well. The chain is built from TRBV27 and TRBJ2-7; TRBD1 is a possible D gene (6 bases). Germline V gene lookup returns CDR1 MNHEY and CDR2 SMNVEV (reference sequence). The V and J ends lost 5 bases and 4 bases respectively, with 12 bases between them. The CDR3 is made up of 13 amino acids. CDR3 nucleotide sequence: TGTGCCAGCAGTCCCCAAGGGGGATACGAGCAGTACTTC. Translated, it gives CASSPQGGYEQYF.

The CDR3 is CAINAGASYNEQFF. In DNA, the CDR3 is TGTGCCATCAACGCCGGGGCCTCCTACAATGAGCAGTTCTTC. The chain employs TRBV2 and TRBJ2-1; D tentatively fits TRBD1 or TRBD2 (5 bases each). The CDR3 is made up of 14 amino acids. Germline assignment: CDR1 SNHLY and CDR2 FYNNEI. Between the trimmed V and J ends, which lost 10 bases and 0 bases, there was a span of 13 bases.

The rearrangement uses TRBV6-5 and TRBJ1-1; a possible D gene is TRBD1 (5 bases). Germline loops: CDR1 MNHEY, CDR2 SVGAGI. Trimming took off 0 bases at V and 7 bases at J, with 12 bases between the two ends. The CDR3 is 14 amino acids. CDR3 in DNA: TGTGCCAGCAGTTACTCGACGGGGGGGAGTGAAGCTTTCTTT. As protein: CASSYSTGGSEAFF.

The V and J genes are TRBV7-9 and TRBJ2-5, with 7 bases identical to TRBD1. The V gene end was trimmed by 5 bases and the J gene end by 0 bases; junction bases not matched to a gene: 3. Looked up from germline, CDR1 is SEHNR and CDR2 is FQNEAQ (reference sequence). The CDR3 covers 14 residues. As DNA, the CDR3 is TGTGCCAGCAGCAAACAGGGGAACCAAGAGACCCAGTACTTC. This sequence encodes CASSKQGNQETQYF. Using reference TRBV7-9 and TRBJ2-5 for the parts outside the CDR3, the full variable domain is DTGVSQNPRHKITKRGQNVTFRCDPISEHNRLYWYRQTLGQGPEFLTYFQNEAQLEKSRLLSDRFSAERPKGSFSTLEIQRTEQGDSAMYLCASSKQGNQETQYFGPGTRLLVL.

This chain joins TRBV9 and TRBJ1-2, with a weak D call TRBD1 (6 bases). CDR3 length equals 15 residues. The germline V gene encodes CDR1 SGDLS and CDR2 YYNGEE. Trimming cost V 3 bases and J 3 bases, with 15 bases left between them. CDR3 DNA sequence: TGTGCCAGCAGCGGATGGGGGCAGAGTGACTATGGCTACACCTTC. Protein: CASSGWGQSDYGYTF.

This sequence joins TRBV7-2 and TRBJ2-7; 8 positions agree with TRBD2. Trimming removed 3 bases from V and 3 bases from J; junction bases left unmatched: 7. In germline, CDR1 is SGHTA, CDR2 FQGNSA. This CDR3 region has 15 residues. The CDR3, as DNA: TGTGCCAGCAGCTTTCCGGATAGCGGGGACTACGAGCAGTACTTC. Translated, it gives CASSFPDSGDYEQYF.

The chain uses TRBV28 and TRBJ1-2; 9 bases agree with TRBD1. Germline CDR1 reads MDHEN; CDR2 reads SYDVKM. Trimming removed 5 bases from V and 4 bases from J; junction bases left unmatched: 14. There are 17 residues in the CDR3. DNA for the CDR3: TGTGCCAGCAGTCCGACCTCCGGACAGGGGATCCCCTATGGCTACACCTTC. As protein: CASSPTSGQGIPYGYTF.

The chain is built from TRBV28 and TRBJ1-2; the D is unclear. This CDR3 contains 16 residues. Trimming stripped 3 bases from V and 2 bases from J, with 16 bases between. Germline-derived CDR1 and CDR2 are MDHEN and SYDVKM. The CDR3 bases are TGTGCCAGCAGTTTGTCCCCGGGGTTGGGAAACTATGGCTACACCTTC. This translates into CASSLSPGLGNYGYTF.

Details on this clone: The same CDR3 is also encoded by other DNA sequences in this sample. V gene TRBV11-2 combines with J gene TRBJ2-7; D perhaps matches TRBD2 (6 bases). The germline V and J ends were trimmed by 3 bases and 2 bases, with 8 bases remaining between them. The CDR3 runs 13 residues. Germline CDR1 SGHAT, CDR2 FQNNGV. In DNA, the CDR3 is TGTGCCAGCAGCTTCGGGGGTACCTACGAGCAGTACTTC. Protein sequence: CASSFGGTYEQYF.

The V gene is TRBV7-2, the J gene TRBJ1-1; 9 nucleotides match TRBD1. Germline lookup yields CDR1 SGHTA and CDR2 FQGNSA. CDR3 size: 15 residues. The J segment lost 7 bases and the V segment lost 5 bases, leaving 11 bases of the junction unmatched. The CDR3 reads CASSLISQGASEAFF. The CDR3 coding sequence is TGTGCCAGCAGCCTGATTTCACAGGGGGCAAGTGAAGCTTTCTTT.

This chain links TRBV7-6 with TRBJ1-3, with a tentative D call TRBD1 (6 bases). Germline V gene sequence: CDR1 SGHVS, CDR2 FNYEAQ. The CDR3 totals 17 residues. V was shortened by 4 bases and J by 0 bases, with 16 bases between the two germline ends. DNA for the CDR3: TGTGCCAGCAGCTCACCGGGACAAAACCGCTCTGGAAACACCATATATTTT. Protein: CASSSPGQNRSGNTIYF.